The 20 T cell receptor beta chains below come from one sample, sequenced in a study of cytomegalovirus exposure and HLA in healthy donors. It was with 60 Vbeta and 13 Jbeta primers that the PCR ran. Measured with immunoSEQ multiplex PCR; TCRdb has only the in-frame clones, and not every one. The sample lists a few hundred thousand clones, approximately 80% seen once, with roughly 0.31% in the top ten. Material: PBMCs. The origin of the receptors is a girl aged 2-15 years in good health and CMV-seronegative.

The chain has TRBV5-1 and TRBJ2-1, with 9 bases aligning to TRBD2. V gave up 0 bases and J gave up 3 bases; unmatched junction bases: 7. The CDR3 runs 17 residues. Germline V CDR1 and CDR2: SGHRS, YFSETQ. In nucleotides, the CDR3 is TGCGCCAGCAGCTTGGCCCCTAGCGGGGACAGCTACAATGAGCAGTTCTTC. This encodes CASSLAPSGDSYNEQFF.

Written as DNA, the CDR3 is TGTGCCAGTAGTAGGCTGGAGGACCTAGCCAAAAACATTCAGTACTTC. Translated, it gives CASSRLEDLAKNIQYF. This sequence joins TRBV19 and TRBJ2-4; D possibly corresponds to TRBD2 (5 bases). The CDR3 extends over 16 amino acids. The V gene lost 4 bases and the J gene lost 0 bases, with 13 bases spanning the gap. The germline CDR1 and CDR2 sequences are LNHDA and SQIVND (reference sequence).

This clone was seen a handful of times. This chain uses TRBV2 with TRBJ1-4; possible D gene TRBD1, 5 bases. Trimming took 8 bases from V and 8 from J, leaving 6 bases between them. This CDR3 contains 10 residues. Germline V CDR1 and CDR2: SNHLY, FYNNEI. The CDR3 bases are TGTGCCAGCGGGGGGGAAAAACTGTTTTTT. Its translation: CASGGEKLFF.

This clone occurred once. The CDR3 is CASSPNSAGLGEQFF. CDR3 DNA: TGTGCCAGTAGTCCCAACTCGGCGGGGCTTGGTGAGCAGTTCTTC. V gene TRBV19 combines with J gene TRBJ2-1; weak D call: TRBD2 (6 bases). The V end was cut by 5 bases, the J end by 9 bases, with 20 bases between. The CDR3 sequence is 15 residues long. Germline CDR1 reads LNHDA; CDR2 reads SQIVND (reference sequence).

The chain carries TRBV4-1 and TRBJ2-7, with 7 positions matching TRBD2. This CDR3 has 15 amino acids. The germline CDR1 and CDR2 sequences are MGHRA and YSYEKL. J lost 3 bases, V lost 4 bases, and 9 bases had no gene match. In nucleotides, the CDR3 is TGCGCCAGCAGCCTAACGGGACTAAAGTTCTACGAGCAGTACTTC. This translates into CASSLTGLKFYEQYF.

This chain connects TRBV5-1 to TRBJ1-4; D might be TRBD1 (5 bases). CDR1 and CDR2 (germline): SGHRS, YFSETQ. The CDR3 totals 13 residues. The ends were cut back, 1 base at V and 12 bases at J, with 13 bases in the middle. CDR3: CASSLNYLGELFF. The CDR3 coding sequence is TGCGCCAGCAGCTTGAACTACTTAGGGGAACTGTTTTTT.

The rearrangement uses TRBV5-1 and TRBJ2-7; D perhaps matches TRBD1 (5 bases). The V gene's germline CDR1 is SGHRS and CDR2 YFSETQ. The CDR3 totals 16 residues. The germline V and J ends were trimmed by 4 bases and 3 bases, with 20 bases remaining between them. CDR3 nucleotides: TGCGCCAGCAGCCCGGCGCCGTCAGTAAGGGGCTACGAGCAGTACTTC. It translates to CASSPAPSVRGYEQYF.

The rearrangement uses TRBV9 and TRBJ1-2; maybe TRBD1 (6 bases). CDR1 is SGDLS, CDR2 YYNGEE, per germline. This CDR3 is 16 amino acids long. The V and J ends lost 4 bases and 8 bases respectively, with 24 bases between them. The CDR3 protein is CASSPRGGFIPLGYTF. The CDR3 nucleotides are TGTGCCAGCAGCCCGAGGGGGGGGTTTATCCCCCTCGGCTACACCTTC.

This clone was detected only once. The chain carries TRBV5-1 and TRBJ2-4; D might be TRBD2 (5 bases). The V end was cut by 0 bases, the J end by 0 bases, with 22 bases between. The CDR3 length is 20 residues. From germline, CDR1 is SGHRS and CDR2 YFSETQ. The CDR3 nucleotides are TGCGCCAGCAGCTTGGGGTTCGGGAATCACCTATCGTTAGCCAAAAACATTCAGTACTTC. Translation gives CASSLGFGNHLSLAKNIQYF. The full variable domain, with the rest looked up from reference TRBV5-1 and TRBJ2-4, is KAGVTQTPRYLIKTRGQQVTLSCSPISGHRSVSWYQQTPGQGLQFLFEYFSETQRNKGNFPGRFSGRQFSNSRSEMNVSTLELGDSALYLCASSLGFGNHLSLAKNIQYFGAGTRLSVL.

The chain recombines TRBV7-6 with TRBJ2-7; D is unresolved. The CDR3 runs to 13 residues. CDR1 and CDR2 (germline): SGHVS, FNYEAQ. Trimming removed 1 base at V and 11 bases at J, with 15 bases between. The CDR3: CASSLGGDGLKYF. CDR3 sequence (DNA): TGTGCCAGCAGCTTAGGAGGAGACGGATTGAAGTACTTC.

The chain joins TRBV30 to TRBJ1-1; 8 nucleotides match TRBD1. Germline CDR1 and CDR2: GTSNPN and SVGIG (reference sequence). The CDR3 runs 18 residues. V shed 1 base and J 6 bases; nucleotides not matched to a gene: 19. DNA of the CDR3: TGTGCCTGGAGTGGGTCCCAGACAGGGGCCGCGGCCGACTCTGAAGCTTTCTTT. As protein: CAWSGSQTGAAADSEAFF.

The DNA of the CDR3 is TGTGCCAGCAGTACCCAACCAGGTGTTCATGGCTACACCTTC. Protein product: CASSTQPGVHGYTF. V and J are TRBV28 and TRBJ1-2; no clear D gene. V was shortened by 5 bases and J by 6 bases, with 16 bases between the two germline ends. This CDR3 is built from 14 residues. Germline loops: CDR1 MDHEN, CDR2 SYDVKM.

This rearrangement joins TRBV10-3 to TRBJ1-1; 9 bases map to TRBD1. V dropped 6 bases and J dropped 0; count of bases not matched to a gene: 17. From germline, CDR1 is ENHRY and CDR2 SYGVKD. The length of the CDR3 is 19 residues. The CDR3 region has the DNA TGTGCCATCAGCGACCCACAGAGGGACAGGGTCGGAATGAACACTGAAGCTTTCTTT. Its protein is CAISDPQRDRVGMNTEAFF.

This chain uses TRBV27 with TRBJ1-1; D gene uncertain. V shed 3 bases and J shed 7 bases, with 15 bases lying between them. Germline V gene lookup returns CDR1 MNHEY and CDR2 SMNVEV (reference sequence). The CDR3 is 14 residues long. For the CDR3, the DNA is TGTGCCAGCAGTTTGGAGGTCGGAGTGGGTGAAGCTTTCTTT. Translation gives CASSLEVGVGEAFF.

This chain uses TRBV7-9 with TRBJ1-2; possible D gene TRBD1, 5 bases. CDR3 length: 15 amino acids. V lost 1 base, J lost 3 bases, and 12 bases lay in between. Germline V CDR1 and CDR2: SEHNR, FQNEAQ (reference sequence). CDR3 amino acids: CASSLGQGIDYGYTF. The CDR3 nucleotides are TGTGCCAGCAGCTTAGGCCAGGGTATCGACTATGGCTACACCTTC. Looking up the rest from reference TRBV7-9 and TRBJ1-2 gives the full variable domain: DTGVSQNPRHKITKRGQNVTFRCDPISEHNRLYWYRQTLGQGPEFLTYFQNEAQLEKSRLLSDRFSAERPKGSFSTLEIQRTEQGDSAMYLCASSLGQGIDYGYTFGSGTRLTVV.

The chain links TRBV7-9 to TRBJ1-2; D is perhaps TRBD1 (5 bases). Germline V gives CDR1 SEHNR, CDR2 FQNEAQ (reference sequence). With 4 bases removed from V and 6 bases from J, the gap between germline ends came to 9 bases. The CDR3 extends over 12 amino acids. The CDR3: CASSSMTDGYTF. The CDR3 region has the DNA TGTGCCAGCAGCTCGATGACAGATGGCTACACCTTC.

The chain is built from TRBV28 and TRBJ1-1; D remains unclear. V gave up 10 bases and J gave up 0 bases, with 12 bases separating them. Germline V lookup: CDR1 MDHEN, CDR2 SYDVKM. The CDR3 is 13 residues long. The CDR3 DNA follows: TGTGCCACTGCTGTCTCTATGAACACTGAAGCTTTCTTT. It specifies CATAVSMNTEAFF.

Only a few counts were recorded for this clone. V gene TRBV11-2 combines with J gene TRBJ2-2; 8 bases agree with TRBD1. V gave up 5 bases and J gave up 3 bases; unmatched junction bases: 5. The length of the CDR3 is 15 residues. Germline V CDR1 and CDR2: SGHAT, FQNNGV. The CDR3 sequence: CASSQTQGDTGELFF. The CDR3 bases are TGTGCCAGCAGCCAAACACAGGGGGACACCGGGGAGCTGTTTTTT.

The chain combines TRBV5-4 with TRBJ1-2; D perhaps matches TRBD1 (6 bases). The CDR3 has 14 residues. Germline lookup yields CDR1 SGHNT and CDR2 YYREEE (reference sequence). V dropped 5 bases and J dropped 6 bases, with 17 bases sitting between them. This CDR3 reads CASRHQGNGDGYTF. The CDR3 DNA reads as TGTGCCAGCAGGCATCAGGGGAACGGAGATGGCTACACCTTC. Complete variable domain (other parts from reference TRBV5-4 and TRBJ1-2): ETGVTQSPTHLIKTRGQQVTLRCSSQSGHNTVSWYQQALGQGPQFIFQYYREEENGRGNFPPRFSGLQFPNYSSELNVNALELDDSALYLCASRHQGNGDGYTFGSGTRLTVV.

V is TRBV7-9 and J is TRBJ2-1; TRBD2 might be the D (6 bases). The CDR3 contains 16 residues. Trimming shortened V by 5 bases and J by 0 bases, and 14 bases separated the two germline ends. Per germline, CDR1 SEHNR and CDR2 FQNEAQ (reference sequence). The CDR3 here is CASSPRGFSSYNEQFF. CDR3 bases: TGTGCCAGCAGCCCCCGGGGGTTCAGCTCCTACAATGAGCAGTTCTTC.